This T cell receptor beta chain came from a study of OX40 agonist ivuxolimab in advanced cancers. Study results and limitations: Both CD4+ and CD8+ T cell populations in blood had undergone clonal expansion by week 6 at 0.1 to 3.0 mg/kg.

V was pared by 0 bases and J by 4 bases, with 9 bases between. The CDR3 totals 14 residues. Germline V lookup: CDR1 LGHNA, CDR2 YSLEER. Only in-frame clones appear in the TCRdb table, and some are missing; sequencing was by immunoSEQ multiplex PCR. The repertoire holds 15,000 to 20,000 clones, with 72% as singletons. In the case of this clone: Its antigen remains unidentified.

The sequencing used CD4+ or CD8+ T cells sorted from blood, collected in a trial of the OX40 agonist ivuxolimab. The sequence came from an adult with an advanced solid tumor such as melanoma, head and neck, liver or kidney cancer. This sequence joins TRBV4-3 and TRBJ1-2; no clear D gene. The CDR3 bases are TGCGCCAGCAGCCAAGATCGGGCCCCCTATGGCTACACCTTC. Translation: CASSQDRAPYGYTF.